Shown below are 5 T cell receptor beta chains from a single sample sequenced in a study of CD8 T cells in ankylosing spondylitis. MiXCR, run by TCRdb on the 5' RACE reads, gives a single entry per CDR3 protein. The table has 200,000 to 250,000 distinct CDR3 sequences, over 8.5% seen once. Specimen: blood, either unsorted or a sorted T cell fraction (not recorded which). These receptors all stem from a male donor with ankylosing spondylitis or in good health (not recorded which).

There are many counts of this clonotype. The chain uses TRBV12-3 or TRBV12-4 and TRBJ1-4, with a weak D call TRBD1 (5 bases). Trimming cost V 8 bases and J 8 bases, with 15 bases left between them. The CDR3 has 13 residues. CDR3 loop: CASCAGFCEKLFF. The CDR3 region has the DNA TGTGCCAGCTGCGCAGGGTTCTGCGAAAAACTGTTTTTT.

CDR3 bases: TGTGCCAGCGGAGGAAACGAGGAAAAACTGTTTTTT. Its translation: CASGGNEEKLFF. This chain uses TRBV28 with TRBJ1-4; no clear D gene. Germline V gene sequence: CDR1 MDHEN, CDR2 SYDVKM. The CDR3 runs to 12 residues. V gave up 8 bases and J gave up 8 bases, with 12 bases separating them.

The table lists this clonotype with many counts. The chain has TRBV18 and TRBJ2-7, with D perhaps TRBD2 (5 bases). V lost 3 bases, J lost 4 bases, and 16 bases lay in between. This CDR3 comprises 15 residues. Germline V gene data show CDR1 as KGHSH and CDR2 as LQKENI. The CDR3 nucleotides read TGTGCCAGCTCACCCCGGACTCGCAACCTTTACGAGCAGTACTTC. Its protein is CASSPRTRNLYEQYF.

In regard to this clonotype: This may arise from a read error, as a much more abundant clone is one base away. The chain carries TRBV5-1 and TRBJ1-1; 7 bases match TRBD1. The CDR3 is 16 residues long. CDR1 and CDR2 from the germline V gene are SGHRS and YFSETQ. CDR3: CANSLVIQGGSTEAFF. The DNA of the CDR3 is TGCGCCAACAGCTTGGTAATTCAGGGGGGGAGTACTGAAGCTTTCTTT. Drawing the rest from reference TRBV5-1 and TRBJ1-1, the complete variable domain is KAGVTQTPRYLIKTRGQQVTLSCSPISGHRSVSWYQQTPGQGLQFLFEYFSETQRNKGNFPGRFSGRQFSNSRSEMNVSTLELGDSALYLCANSLVIQGGSTEAFFGQGTRLTVV.

V gene TRBV18 combines with J gene TRBJ1-4; D is uncertain. The germline gives CDR1 KGHSH, CDR2 LQKENI. Deletions cut 3 bases from V and 8 bases from J, with 4 bases between. This CDR3 has 11 amino acids. The CDR3 protein is CASSPEEKLFF. CDR3 nucleotides: TGTGCCAGCTCACCGGAGGAAAAACTGTTTTTT.